This T cell receptor (beta chain) was profiled in a study of blood T cell repertoires in COVID-19 (TCRdb year 2020). Study-wide context: Collaborator samples came from the United States, Italy and Spain and covered acute and convalescent phases of COVID-19. The prospective study material was composed of cDNA or gDNA derived from T cells, B-cell-depleted T cells, or PBMCs. Where HLA class I and class II types were available, the types were taken from metadata supplied by the sample provider, not from assay-based typing. The repertoires were released in a freely available public database intended as a resource for research on the immune response to SARS-CoV-2. The sample metadata nearly always contained a de-identified subject ID, COVID-19 status, age in years and sex. Samples came from the ongoing ImmuneRACE study (first 160 participants) plus 1,254 subjects from 6 global collaborators. The dataset comprised deeply sampled blood TCRbeta repertoires from subjects exposed to, actively infected with, or recovered from COVID-19.

Collaborating institutions collected whole blood in K2EDTA tubes following their own protocols. Collaborator samples were shipped for TCRbeta analysis as frozen whole blood, isolated PBMCs, or DNA extracted from either sample type. The immunoSEQ Assay, a bias-controlled multiplex PCR, was used to amplify TCRbeta CDR3 regions from genomic DNA. Under the source paper's analysis protocol: Within the assay, amplification of reference gene primers was used to estimate how many nucleated cells each sample contained. To quantify the absolute abundance of each unique TCRbeta CDR3 rearrangement, sequence reads were collapsed and filtered. For each sample, productive Simpson clonality was calculated as the square root of Simpson's diversity index over productive rearrangements. Held by TCRdb, this immuneACCESS table contains in-frame sequences only and omits some clones. Under half of the omission traces to an unresolved V gene where checked; the cause of the rest is unknown. That table supplies the V and J calls and clone size; D and trimming were determined from the DNA. This sample is represented by roughly 120,000 clones; over 75% of them were singletons. More than 15% of the sample goes to the ten largest clones.

CDR1 and CDR2 are read off the germline V gene as KGHSH and LQKENI. Trimming takes 3 bases from V and 0 bases from J, and the germline ends sit 12 bases apart. The CDR3 holds 17 amino acids from the cysteine to the phenylalanine. Solely the CDR3 DNA is kept, with 51 bases framed from the first base. What the work shows at the level of the full study, not this receptor alone: Clinical and demographic metadata were provided uncurated, with the amount varying by source and participant.

Worth noting for this clone: Its antigen is still unknown. No much larger clonotype is one base removed from it; base qualities were not supplied.

Here the chain combines TRBV18 and TRBJ1-6; TRBD1 is a possible D gene, resting on 5 matching bases. Input material: peripheral blood. This TCR came from a woman older than 75 with active or convalescent COVID-19. The sequenced DNA: TGTGCCAGCTCACCTAGGCGGGGGAGCTCCTATAATTCACCCCTCCACTTT. Its amino acids are CASSPRRGSSYNSPLHF.